These T cell receptor beta chains were read from a single sample in a study of blood T cell repertoires in COVID-19. Assay used: immunoSEQ multiplex PCR; TCRdb lists only in-frame clones, some missing. This table holds some 130,000 clones, 70% to 90% found once. Sequenced sample: peripheral blood. The source of these receptors is a man aged 45-65 years with acute or convalescent COVID-19. CDR3s include the opening cysteine and the closing phenylalanine or tryptophan. D genes are given only for firm matches. Some rows have no size entry. The others give once, few or many, or a class for an expanded clone.

j_call	d_call	clone_size	v_call	cdr3_nt	cdr3_aa
TRBJ2-7	TRBD2	.	TRBV27	TGTGCCAGCAGTCCCCGACTAGCGGGACCCTACGAGCAGTACTTC	CASSPRLAGPYEQYF
TRBJ1-1	.	.	TRBV19	TGTGCCAGTAGCCCCCCAGGGATCACTGAAGCTTTCTTT	CASSPPGITEAFF
TRBJ1-5	.	.	TRBV12-3/TRBV12-4	TGTGCCAGCAGTTTTTATGGCAATCAGCCCCAGCATTTT	CASSFYGNQPQHF
TRBJ2-2	.	.	TRBV7-3	TGTGCCAGCAGCTTATCGGCACAGACCGGGGAGCTGTTTTTT	CASSLSAQTGELFF
TRBJ1-1	.	.	TRBV13	TGTGCCAGCAGCTTAGTAGGGGGGGCACCGAACACTGAAGCTTTCTTT	CASSLVGGAPNTEAFF
TRBJ2-1	TRBD2	.	TRBV11-3	TGTGCCAGCAGCCTCGGGACTAGCGGGAGGGCCGAAGAGCAGTTCTTC	CASSLGTSGRAEEQFF
TRBJ1-5	TRBD1	.	TRBV18	TGTGCCAGCTCACCAGGGACAGGGGAGCAGCCCCAGCATTTT	CASSPGTGEQPQHF
TRBJ1-1	.	.	TRBV10-3	TGTGCCATCGGGCCGAACACTGAAGCTTTCTTT	CAIGPNTEAFF
TRBJ1-3	.	.	TRBV9	TGTGCCAGCAGCGGGGGCACGCCCGGCTCTGGAAACACCATATATTTT	CASSGGTPGSGNTIYF
TRBJ1-2	.	.	TRBV11-2	TGTGCCAGCAGCTTCGCAGGGGACTATGGCTATACCTTC	CASSFAGDYGYTF
TRBJ2-7	.	.	TRBV6-5	TGTGCCAGCAGTTCCTTCCCTGCGGTTTCACACGAGCAGTACTTC	CASSSFPAVSHEQYF
TRBJ1-6	.	.	TRBV12-3/TRBV12-4	TGTGCCAGCAGTTTGGAGGGTTCACCCCTCCACTTT	CASSLEGSPLHF
TRBJ1-2	.	few	TRBV29-1	TGCAGCGTTGAAGAGAGGGTCTATGGCTACACCTTC	CSVEERVYGYTF
TRBJ1-1	.	.	TRBV5-1	TGCGCCAGCAGCTTCTGGGCCGCTAACACTGAAGCTTTCTTT	CASSFWAANTEAFF
TRBJ1-1	.	.	TRBV28	TGTGCCAGCAGTTCTTTGGGCAGCTCGAACACTGAAGCTTTCTTT	CASSSLGSSNTEAFF
TRBJ1-1	TRBD1	.	TRBV7-9	TGTGCCAGCAGCCCCGGCACAGGGGCGAACACTGAAGCTTTCTTT	CASSPGTGANTEAFF
TRBJ2-7	TRBD2	once	TRBV27	TGTGCCAGCAGTTTAGCGGGAGGGTACGAGCAGTACTTC	CASSLAGGYEQYF
TRBJ2-3	TRBD1	.	TRBV27	TGTGCCAGCAGTTCGGACAGGCAGAGCACAGATACGCAGTATTTT	CASSSDRQSTDTQYF
TRBJ2-7	.	.	TRBV7-6	TGTGCCAGCAGCTCGATGAGCTACGAGCAGTACTTC	CASSSMSYEQYF
TRBJ1-6	.	.	TRBV28	TGTGCCAGCAGTTTTTCTACCACTGTGAATTCACCCCTCCACTTT	CASSFSTTVNSPLHF
TRBJ1-5	.	.	TRBV28	TGTGCCAGCAGTTTATGGGGGGCAGAACAGCCCCAGCATTTT	CASSLWGAEQPQHF
TRBJ1-1	TRBD1	.	TRBV5-1	TGCGCCAGCAGCCGGACAGGGATGAACACTGAAGCTTTCTTT	CASSRTGMNTEAFF
TRBJ1-6	TRBD1	.	TRBV10-3	TGTGCCATCAGTGAGGGGACAGGGGTCTTTAATTCACCCCTCCACTTT	CAISEGTGVFNSPLHF
TRBJ1-1	.	.	TRBV10-3	TGTGCCATCAGTCAAGACGGGACACCGACTGAAGCTTTCTTT	CAISQDGTPTEAFF
TRBJ1-2	.	.	TRBV10-3	TGTGCCATCAGCGCCCGGGAGGGCATCTATGGCTACACCTTC	CAISAREGIYGYTF
TRBJ1-4	.	.	TRBV7-2	TGTGCCAGCACCTCCCTTACGGGGGAACTGTTTTTT	CASTSLTGELFF
TRBJ1-1	TRBD1	.	TRBV19	TGTGCCACGTTGGACAGGGCGGCCCGGAACACTGAAGCTTTCTTT	CATLDRAARNTEAFF
TRBJ2-7	.	.	TRBV6-5	TGTGCCAGCAGTTACGGGTCGGGTTCCTACGAGCAGTACTTC	CASSYGSGSYEQYF
TRBJ2-7	.	.	TRBV29-1	TGCAGCGCCTTATCGGGAGCTCCCTACGAGCAGTACTTC	CSALSGAPYEQYF
TRBJ1-2	.	.	TRBV5-4	TGTGCCAGCAGCTTTGTGGCGGGAGGCTACACCTTC	CASSFVAGGYTF
TRBJ2-3	.	.	TRBV6-1	TGTGCCAGCAGTGAAGGGCCCTCGGGGGATACGCAGTATTTT	CASSEGPSGDTQYF
TRBJ1-3	.	.	TRBV27	TGTGCCAGCAGTTCACCGTCCCAGGGAAACACCATATATTTT	CASSSPSQGNTIYF
TRBJ2-7	.	.	TRBV5-4	TGTGCCAGCAGCTTGGAGCAGGACATGTACGAGCAGTACTTC	CASSLEQDMYEQYF
TRBJ1-3	.	once	TRBV5-8	TGTGCCAGCAGCTTGGGACGGGTCTCTGGAAACACCATATATTTT	CASSLGRVSGNTIYF
TRBJ1-4	TRBD1	.	TRBV13	TGTGCCAGCAGCTTATCCGAGACAGGGTATTCTAATGAAAAACTGTTTTTT	CASSLSETGYSNEKLFF
TRBJ1-1	TRBD1	.	TRBV15	TGTGCCACCAGCAGGGAAGACAGGGTGAACACTGAAGCTTTCTTT	CATSREDRVNTEAFF
TRBJ2-1	.	once	TRBV10-3	TGTGCCTCGGGGGGTAGTGGGGGCGAGCAGTTCTTC	CASGGSGGEQFF
TRBJ2-2	.	.	TRBV23-1	TGCGCCAGCCTTGAGAAGGACAGCCCGACCGGGGAGCTGTTTTTT	CASLEKDSPTGELFF
TRBJ2-3	TRBD2	.	TRBV5-6	TGTGCCAGCAGCCCAACTATAGCGGGTGGGAGGCGTAGCACAGATACGCAGTATTTT	CASSPTIAGGRRSTDTQYF
TRBJ2-3	.	.	TRBV4-1	TGCGCCAGCAGCCAAGATGGGCGAGGGGGAGCGAATACGCAGTATTTT	CASSQDGRGGANTQYF
TRBJ2-3	TRBD2	.	TRBV10-3	TGTGCCATCAGTGAGTCGGAAGCGGGAGGGCCCGGAGATACGCAGTATTTT	CAISESEAGGPGDTQYF
TRBJ1-2	.	.	TRBV28	TGTGCCAGCAGTTCACCCGGAGCTAACTATGGCTACACCTTC	CASSSPGANYGYTF
TRBJ2-7	TRBD1	few	TRBV12-3/TRBV12-4	TGTGCCAGCAGTGATGACAGGGCCTACGAGCAGTACTTC	CASSDDRAYEQYF
TRBJ2-7	.	.	TRBV5-1	TGCGCCAGCTCACTGACCGCAGGCTCCCCCTACGAGCAGTACTTC	CASSLTAGSPYEQYF
TRBJ2-7	TRBD1	.	TRBV27	TGTGCCAGCAGTTTAGGACAGGGGCCCCCTTTCGACTACGAGCAGTACTTC	CASSLGQGPPFDYEQYF
TRBJ2-7	TRBD1	.	TRBV30	TGTGCCTGGAGTAGGCAGGGGGCGGGAGAGCAGTACTTC	CAWSRQGAGEQYF
TRBJ2-6	.	.	TRBV10-3	TGTGCCATCAGTGAGGGACACTCTGGGGCCAACGTCCTGACTTTC	CAISEGHSGANVLTF
TRBJ1-4	.	.	TRBV25-1	TGTGCCAGCAGAGGTCCGGGTTGGCAAGAAAAACTGTTTTTT	CASRGPGWQEKLFF
TRBJ2-5	.	.	TRBV2	TGTGCCAGCCGTGGGGGCTCAGAGACCCAGTACTTC	CASRGGSETQYF
TRBJ1-1	.	.	TRBV29-1	TGCAGCGCCGGACAGAGCCTGAACACTGAAGCTTTCTTT	CSAGQSLNTEAFF
TRBJ1-2	TRBD1	.	TRBV15	TGTGCCACCAGCAGGGGACAGTCCGCCTATGGCTACACCTTC	CATSRGQSAYGYTF
TRBJ2-7	TRBD1	.	TRBV28	TGTGCCAGCAGTTTTGAACAGGGGTTGTCCTACGAGCAGTACTTC	CASSFEQGLSYEQYF